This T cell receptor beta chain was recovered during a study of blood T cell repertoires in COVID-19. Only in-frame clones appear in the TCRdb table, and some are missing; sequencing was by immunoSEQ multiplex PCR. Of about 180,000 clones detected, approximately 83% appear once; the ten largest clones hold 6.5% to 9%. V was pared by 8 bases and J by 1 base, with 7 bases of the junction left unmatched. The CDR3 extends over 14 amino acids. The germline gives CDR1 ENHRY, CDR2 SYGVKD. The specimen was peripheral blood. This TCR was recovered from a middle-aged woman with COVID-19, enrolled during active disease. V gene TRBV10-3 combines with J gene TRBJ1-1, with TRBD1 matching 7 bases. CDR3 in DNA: TGTGCCATCGGACAGGAACTTTGGAACACTGAAGCTTTCTTT. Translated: CAIGQELWNTEAFF.